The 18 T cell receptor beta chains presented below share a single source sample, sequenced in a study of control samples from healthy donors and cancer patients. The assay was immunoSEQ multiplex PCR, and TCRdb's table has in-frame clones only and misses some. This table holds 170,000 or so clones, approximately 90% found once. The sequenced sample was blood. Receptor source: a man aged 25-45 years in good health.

The DNA of the CDR3 is TGCGCCAGCAGCCGAATCCTGTTAGCGGGGGGCACAGATACGCAGTATTTT. Encoded protein: CASSRILLAGGTDTQYF. The chain has TRBV4-3 and TRBJ2-3; 9 bases align to TRBD2. Looked up from germline, CDR1 is LGHNA and CDR2 is YSLEER. J lost 1 base, V lost 4 bases, and 9 bases had no gene match. The CDR3 contains 17 residues.

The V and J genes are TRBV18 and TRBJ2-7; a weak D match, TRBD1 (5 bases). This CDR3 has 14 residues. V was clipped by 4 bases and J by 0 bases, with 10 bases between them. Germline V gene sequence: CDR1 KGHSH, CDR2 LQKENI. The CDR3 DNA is TGTGCCAGCTCACTGGACACAAGCTCCTACGAGCAGTACTTC. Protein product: CASSLDTSSYEQYF. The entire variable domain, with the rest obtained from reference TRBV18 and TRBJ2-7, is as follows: NAGVMQNPRHLVRRRGQEARLRCSPMKGHSHVYWYRQLPEEGLKFMVYLQKENIIDESGMPKERFSAEFPKEGPSILRIQQVVRGDSAAYFCASSLDTSSYEQYFGPGTRLTVT.

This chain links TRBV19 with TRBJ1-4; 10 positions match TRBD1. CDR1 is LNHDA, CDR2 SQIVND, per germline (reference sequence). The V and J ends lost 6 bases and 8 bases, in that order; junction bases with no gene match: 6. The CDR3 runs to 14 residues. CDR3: CASSPGQGGEKLFF. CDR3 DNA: TGTGCCAGTAGCCCTGGACAGGGGGGAGAAAAACTGTTTTTT.

This CDR3 is CASSFHQGVYVSRNSNQPQHF. CDR3 in DNA: TGTGCCAGCAGCTTCCATCAAGGGGTCTACGTTTCCCGGAATAGCAATCAGCCCCAGCATTTT. This rearrangement joins TRBV28 to TRBJ1-5; TRBD1 is a possible D gene (5 bases). The germline V and J ends were trimmed by 6 bases and 0 bases, with 30 bases remaining between them. This CDR3 contains 21 residues. CDR1 MDHEN and CDR2 SYDVKM come from the germline V gene.

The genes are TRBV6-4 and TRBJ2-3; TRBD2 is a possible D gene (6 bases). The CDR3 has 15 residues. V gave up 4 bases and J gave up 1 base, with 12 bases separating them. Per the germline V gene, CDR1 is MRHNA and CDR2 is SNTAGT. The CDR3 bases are TGTGCCAGCAGTGGGGGGGAGTCTGGCACAGATACGCAGTATTTT. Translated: CASSGGESGTDTQYF.

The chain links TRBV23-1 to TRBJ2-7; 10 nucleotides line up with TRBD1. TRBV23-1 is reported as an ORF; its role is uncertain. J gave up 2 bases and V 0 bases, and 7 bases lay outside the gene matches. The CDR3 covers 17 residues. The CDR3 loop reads CASSQSGSGQGAYEQYF. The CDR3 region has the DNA TGCGCCAGCAGTCAATCTGGAAGCGGACAGGGGGCCTACGAGCAGTACTTC.

In nucleotides, the CDR3 is TGTGCCAGCAGCCGTAGCGGGGGGAGTAATACGCAGTATTTT. Its translation: CASSRSGGSNTQYF. The chain links TRBV7-8 to TRBJ2-3; 10 nucleotides align to TRBD2. This CDR3 has 14 amino acids. V was pared by 5 bases and J by 7 bases, with 6 bases of the junction left unmatched. Germline V CDR1 and CDR2: SGHVS, FQNEAQ.

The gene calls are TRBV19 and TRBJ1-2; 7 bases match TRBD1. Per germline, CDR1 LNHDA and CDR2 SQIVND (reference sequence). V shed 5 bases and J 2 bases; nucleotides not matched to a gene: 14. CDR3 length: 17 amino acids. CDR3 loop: CASSPGHYRGQNYGYTF. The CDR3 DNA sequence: TGTGCCAGTAGTCCCGGCCACTACAGGGGACAAAACTATGGCTACACCTTC.

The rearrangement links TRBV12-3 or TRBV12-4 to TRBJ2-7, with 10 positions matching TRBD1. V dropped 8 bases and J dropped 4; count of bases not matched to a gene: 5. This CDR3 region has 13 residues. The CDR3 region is CASGDRGRYEQYF. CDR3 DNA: TGTGCCAGCGGGGACAGGGGAAGGTACGAGCAGTACTTC.

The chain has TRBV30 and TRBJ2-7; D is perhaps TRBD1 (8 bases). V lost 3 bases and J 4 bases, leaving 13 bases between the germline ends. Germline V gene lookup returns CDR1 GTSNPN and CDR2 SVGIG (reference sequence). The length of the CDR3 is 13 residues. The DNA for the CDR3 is TGTGCCTGGAGGACAGGGGAGGGATACGAGCAGTACTTC. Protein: CAWRTGEGYEQYF.

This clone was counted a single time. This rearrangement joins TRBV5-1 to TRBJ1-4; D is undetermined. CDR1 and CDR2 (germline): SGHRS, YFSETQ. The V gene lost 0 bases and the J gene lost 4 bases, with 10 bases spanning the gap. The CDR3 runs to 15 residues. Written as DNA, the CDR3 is TGCGCCAGCAGCTTGGCCCTGGGTGTTAATGAAAAACTGTTTTTT. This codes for CASSLALGVNEKLFF.

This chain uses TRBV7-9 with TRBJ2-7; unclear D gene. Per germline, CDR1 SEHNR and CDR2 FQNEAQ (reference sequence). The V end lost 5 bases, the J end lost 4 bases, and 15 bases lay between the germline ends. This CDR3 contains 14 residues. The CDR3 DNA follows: TGTGCCAGCAGCCCCGACGCAAATCAATACGAGCAGTACTTC. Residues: CASSPDANQYEQYF.

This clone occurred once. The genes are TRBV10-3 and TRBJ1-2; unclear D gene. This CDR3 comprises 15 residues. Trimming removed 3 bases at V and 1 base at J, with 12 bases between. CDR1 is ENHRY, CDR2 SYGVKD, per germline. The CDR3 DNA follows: TGTGCCATCAGTGAAGTAGGCCAGGATAACTATGGCTACACCTTC. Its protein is CAISEVGQDNYGYTF.

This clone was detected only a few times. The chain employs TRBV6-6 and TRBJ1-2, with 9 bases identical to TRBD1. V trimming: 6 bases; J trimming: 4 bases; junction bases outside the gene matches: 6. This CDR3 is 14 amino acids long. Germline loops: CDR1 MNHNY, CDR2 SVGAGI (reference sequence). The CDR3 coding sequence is TGTGCCAGCAGACCTCGGGACAGGGTCTATGGCTACACCTTC. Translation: CASRPRDRVYGYTF.

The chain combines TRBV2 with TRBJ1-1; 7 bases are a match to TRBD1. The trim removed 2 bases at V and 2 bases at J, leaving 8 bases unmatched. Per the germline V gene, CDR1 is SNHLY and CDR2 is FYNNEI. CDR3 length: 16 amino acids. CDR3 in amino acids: CASSEILTGRNTEAFF. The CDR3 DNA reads TGTGCCAGCAGTGAAATATTGACAGGGAGAAACACTGAAGCTTTCTTT.

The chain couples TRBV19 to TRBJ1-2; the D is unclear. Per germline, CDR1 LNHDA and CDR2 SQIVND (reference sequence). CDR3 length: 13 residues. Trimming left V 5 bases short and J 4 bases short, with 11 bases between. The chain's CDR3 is CASSQGPPYGYTF. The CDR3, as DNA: TGTGCCAGTAGTCAAGGACCTCCCTATGGCTACACCTTC. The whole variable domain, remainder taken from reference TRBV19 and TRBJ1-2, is DGGITQSPKYLFRKEGQNVTLSCEQNLNHDAMYWYRQDPGQGLRLIYYSQIVNDFQKGDIAEGYSVSREKKESFPLTVTSAQKNPTAFYLCASSQGPPYGYTFGSGTRLTVV.

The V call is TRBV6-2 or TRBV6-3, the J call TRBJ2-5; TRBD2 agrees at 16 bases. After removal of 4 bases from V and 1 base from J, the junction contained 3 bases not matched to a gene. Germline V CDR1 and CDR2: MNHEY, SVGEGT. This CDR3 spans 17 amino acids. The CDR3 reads CASSSGTSGGAQETQYF. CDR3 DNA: TGTGCCAGCAGTTCCGGGACTAGCGGGGGGGCCCAAGAGACCCAGTACTTC.

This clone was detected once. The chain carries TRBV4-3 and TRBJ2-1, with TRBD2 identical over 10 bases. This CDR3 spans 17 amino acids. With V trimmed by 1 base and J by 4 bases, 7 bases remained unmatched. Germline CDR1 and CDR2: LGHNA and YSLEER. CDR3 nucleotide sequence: TGCGCCAGCAGCCAAGGAACGACTAGCGGGCCGTACAATGAGCAGTTCTTC. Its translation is CASSQGTTSGPYNEQFF.